The 15 T cell receptor beta chains listed next were all sequenced from one sample in a study of blood T cell repertoires in COVID-19. Produced via immunoSEQ multiplex PCR; TCRdb's table is partial and in-frame only. Of 200,000 to 250,000 clones in the sample, 82% were seen once. The sequenced sample was peripheral blood. The source is a woman at least 80 years old with acute or convalescent COVID-19.

The V call is TRBV7-6, the J call TRBJ2-1; the match to TRBD2 covers 13 bases. The V segment lost 4 bases and the J segment 4 bases; nucleotides outside the gene matches: 7. Germline V gene data show CDR1 as SGHVS and CDR2 as FNYEAQ. The CDR3 runs 17 residues. The CDR3 protein is CASSSGLAGASYNEQFF. For the CDR3, the DNA is TGTGCCAGCAGCTCAGGACTAGCGGGGGCGTCTTACAATGAGCAGTTCTTC.

The chain is built from TRBV6-5 and TRBJ1-5, with a possible D match to TRBD1 (6 bases). Germline-derived CDR1 and CDR2 are MNHEY and SVGAGI. The ends were cut back, 4 bases at V and 6 bases at J, with 13 bases in the middle. This CDR3 comprises 14 residues. CDR3 nucleotides: TGTGCCAGCAGTTCCGACAGGAGACGTCAGCCCCAGCATTTT. Translating gives CASSSDRRRQPQHF.

This clone was counted only a few times. This chain uses TRBV27 with TRBJ1-1; a possible D gene is TRBD1 (5 bases). The CDR3 runs to 15 residues. Germline V gene sequence: CDR1 MNHEY, CDR2 SMNVEV (reference sequence). Trimming took off 5 bases at V and 7 bases at J, with 20 bases between the two ends. CDR3 coding DNA: TGTGCCAGCAGTCATCCTACGGGGGGAACACTTGAAGCTTTCTTT. This codes for CASSHPTGGTLEAFF.

This clone was observed once. The chain carries TRBV28 and TRBJ2-4; 7 positions match TRBD2. This CDR3 is 14 amino acids long. V trimming: 6 bases; J trimming: 1 base; junction bases outside the gene matches: 3. Germline CDR1 is MDHEN and CDR2 is SYDVKM. The CDR3 spells CASSLGGAKNIQYF. The DNA of the CDR3 is TGTGCCAGCAGCCTCGGGGGGGCCAAAAACATTCAGTACTTC. The whole variable domain, remainder taken from reference TRBV28 and TRBJ2-4, is DVKVTQSSRYLVKRTGEKVFLECVQDMDHENMFWYRQDPGLGLRLIYFSYDVKMKEKGDIPEGYSVSREKKERFSLILESASTNQTSMYLCASSLGGAKNIQYFGAGTRLSVL.

This clone was recorded a few times. V gene TRBV3-1 (or the pseudogene TRBV3-2) combines with J gene TRBJ1-5; a possible D gene is TRBD1 (6 bases). V was pared by 5 bases and J by 3 bases, with 11 bases between. Germline CDR1 reads LGHDT; CDR2 reads YNNKEL (reference sequence). The CDR3 is 14 residues long. The CDR3, as DNA: TGTGCCAGCAGCTATACAGGGTACAATCAGCCCCAGCATTTT. This sequence encodes CASSYTGYNQPQHF.

The rearrangement uses TRBV7-3 and TRBJ2-3, with D perhaps TRBD2 (6 bases). Trimming pared 1 base from V and 0 bases from J, leaving 8 bases between. This CDR3 region has 15 residues. Germline V gene data show CDR1 as SGHTA and CDR2 as FQGTGA. DNA for the CDR3: TGTGCCAGCAGCTTAAGGGGGGAAAGCACAGATACGCAGTATTTT. Its translation is CASSLRGESTDTQYF.

This clone came up once. The chain has TRBV29-1 and TRBJ2-2; 8 bases are a match to TRBD1. Per germline, CDR1 SQVTM and CDR2 ANQGSEA. This CDR3 comprises 13 residues. The CDR3 protein is CGTQGVYTGELFF. DNA of the CDR3: TGCGGAACACAGGGGGTTTACACCGGGGAGCTGTTTTTT.

The chain employs TRBV29-1 and TRBJ1-1; D ambiguous. This CDR3 is 15 amino acids long. Germline CDR1 reads SQVTM; CDR2 reads ANQGSEA. V was pared by 8 bases and J by 9 bases, with 28 bases between. Here the CDR3 reads CSFQASFGRVDQAFF. In nucleotides, the CDR3 is TGCAGCTTCCAGGCCAGTTTTGGGAGGGTTGACCAAGCTTTCTTT.

This chain links TRBV11-2 with TRBJ2-3, with unresolved D. Deletions cut 0 bases from V and 2 bases from J, with 9 bases between. Looked up from germline, CDR1 is SGHAT and CDR2 is FQNNGV. The CDR3 contains 15 residues. Here the CDR3 DNA reads TGTGCCAGCAGCTTAGACCGAGGCATCACAGATACGCAGTATTTT. It translates to CASSLDRGITDTQYF.

The rearrangement joins TRBV9 to TRBJ2-5; 10 nucleotides align to TRBD1. V was pared by 4 bases and J by 4 bases, with 10 bases of the junction left unmatched. Germline values: CDR1 SGDLS, CDR2 YYNGEE. The CDR3 is made up of 16 amino acids. The CDR3 here is CASSPSPGQGRETQYF. The CDR3 region has the DNA TGTGCCAGCAGCCCCTCACCGGGACAGGGGAGAGAGACCCAGTACTTC.

The chain recombines TRBV29-1 with TRBJ1-1, with D tentatively TRBD1 (6 bases). Germline lookup yields CDR1 SQVTM and CDR2 ANQGSEA. Trimming left V 6 bases short and J 5 bases short, with 16 bases between. This CDR3 contains 13 residues. The CDR3, as DNA: TGCAGCGTCCGGGCCACCAGGGGAACTGAAGCTTTCTTT. It codes for CSVRATRGTEAFF.

The V and J genes are TRBV27 and TRBJ2-1; the match to TRBD2 covers 8 bases. Germline V gene sequence: CDR1 MNHEY, CDR2 SMNVEV (reference sequence). CDR3 size: 16 residues. After removal of 2 bases from V and 0 bases from J, the junction contained 3 bases not matched to a gene. Written as DNA, the CDR3 is TGTGCCAGCAGTTTAATAGCGGGGAGCTCCTACAATGAGCAGTTCTTC. It is translated as CASSLIAGSSYNEQFF.

The rearrangement uses TRBV2 and TRBJ2-2, with D perhaps matching TRBD2 (6 bases). This CDR3 region has 11 residues. Trimming pared 11 bases from V and 9 bases from J, leaving 13 bases between. Germline V gene lookup returns CDR1 SNHLY and CDR2 FYNNEI. CDR3 bases: TGTGCCGGAGGACTATCCCGGGAGCTGTTTTTT. Translating it yields CAGGLSRELFF. Full variable domain (rest looked up from reference TRBV2 and TRBJ2-2): EPEVTQTPSHQVTQMGQEVILRCVPISNHLYFYWYRQILGQKVEFLVSFYNNEISEKSEIFDDQFSVERPDGSNFTLKIRSTKLEDSAMYFCAGGLSRELFFGEGSRLTVL.

This chain connects TRBV3-1 (or the pseudogene TRBV3-2) to TRBJ1-2; tentatively, D is TRBD1 (6 bases). CDR1 is LGHDT and CDR2 is YNNKEL in the germline V gene (reference sequence). This CDR3 has 11 amino acids. V shed 5 bases and J shed 8 bases, with 9 bases lying between them. The CDR3 region is CASSTRGGYTF. DNA for the CDR3: TGTGCCAGCAGCACGAGGGGGGGCTACACCTTC.

V and J are TRBV5-1 and TRBJ2-1, with D tentatively TRBD2 (6 bases). Between the trimmed V and J ends, which lost 0 bases and 6 bases, there was a span of 13 bases. The CDR3 is 15 amino acids. Germline assignment: CDR1 SGHRS and CDR2 YFSETQ. CDR3 amino acids: CASSLDYNGGNEQFF. The CDR3 DNA is TGCGCCAGCAGCTTGGACTACAACGGGGGCAATGAGCAGTTCTTC.